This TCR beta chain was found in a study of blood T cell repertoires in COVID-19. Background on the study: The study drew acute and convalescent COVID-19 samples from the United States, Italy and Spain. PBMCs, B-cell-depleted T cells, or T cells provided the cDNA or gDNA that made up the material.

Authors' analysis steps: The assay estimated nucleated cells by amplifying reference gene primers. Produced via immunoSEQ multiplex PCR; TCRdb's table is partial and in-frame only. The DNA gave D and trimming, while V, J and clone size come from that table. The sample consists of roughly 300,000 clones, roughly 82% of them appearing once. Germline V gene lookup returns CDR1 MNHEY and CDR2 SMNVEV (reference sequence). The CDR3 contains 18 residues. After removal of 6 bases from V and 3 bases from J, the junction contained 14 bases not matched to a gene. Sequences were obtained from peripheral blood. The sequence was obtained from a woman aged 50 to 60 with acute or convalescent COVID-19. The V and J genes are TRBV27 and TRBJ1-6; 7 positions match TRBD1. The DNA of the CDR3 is TGTGCCAGCAGGCCGCTAATAACAGGGGACCGCTATAATTCACCCCTCCACTTT. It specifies CASRPLITGDRYNSPLHF.